Presented here are 28 T cell receptor beta chains from one specimen sequenced in a study of shared clonotypes between healthy human individuals. TCRdb's table, derived via immunoSEQ multiplex PCR, lists solely in-frame clones and lacks some. The top ten clones hold approximately 0.13% of a sample with under 2,500,000 clones, 90% to 96% of them seen once. The specimen was naive CD4+ T cells sorted from blood. As for subset: CD45RA+ positively selected. The receptors derive from a man younger than 30 in good health.

The V gene is TRBV10-3, the J gene TRBJ2-2; maybe TRBD2 (5 bases). This CDR3 comprises 14 residues. Germline V lookup: CDR1 ENHRY, CDR2 SYGVKD. Trimming left V 8 bases short and J 5 bases short, with 15 bases between. Here the CDR3 reads CAIAGTRDTGELFF. The CDR3 DNA reads as TGTGCCATCGCAGGAACTAGGGATACCGGGGAGCTGTTTTTT.

The chain couples TRBV4-3 to TRBJ2-7; TRBD1 agrees at 9 bases. Germline V gene data show CDR1 as LGHNA and CDR2 as YSLEER. After removal of 2 bases from V and 3 bases from J, the junction contained 5 bases not matched to a gene. CDR3 length: 15 amino acids. The CDR3 loop reads CASSQTTTGGYEQYF. DNA for the CDR3: TGCGCCAGCAGCCAAACCACGACAGGGGGCTACGAGCAGTACTTC.

This clone was counted a single time. V is TRBV18 and J is TRBJ2-3; D is perhaps TRBD1 or TRBD2 (7 bases each). The germline gives CDR1 KGHSH, CDR2 LQKENI. Trimming shortened V by 4 bases and J by 4 bases, and 21 bases separated the two germline ends. CDR3 length: 17 residues. CDR3 DNA: TGTGCCAGCTCACGAATGACAGGGTCGGCGGGGGCAGATACGCAGTATTTT. Translation: CASSRMTGSAGADTQYF.

V is TRBV11-2 and J is TRBJ2-5, with D tentatively TRBD2 (6 bases). The CDR3 has 16 amino acids. Trimming took off 3 bases at V and 5 bases at J, with 19 bases between the two ends. Germline-derived CDR1 and CDR2 are SGHAT and FQNNGV. For the CDR3, the DNA is TGTGCCAGCAGCTTCGCTAGCTTCGGGAGCCCTGAGACCCAGTACTTC. Residues: CASSFASFGSPETQYF.

V gene TRBV10-3 combines with J gene TRBJ2-1; 10 bases are a match to TRBD2. Trimming cost V 0 bases and J 4 bases; bases outside gene matches: 15. Germline lookup yields CDR1 ENHRY and CDR2 SYGVKD. The CDR3 consists of 20 residues. Here the CDR3 reads CAISESRTSGGGESYNEQFF. CDR3 nucleotides: TGTGCCATCAGTGAGTCCAGGACTAGCGGTGGAGGGGAGTCATACAATGAGCAGTTCTTC.

This clone was counted once. Other DNA sequences within the sample encode an identical CDR3. This chain joins TRBV6-5 and TRBJ2-7; 7 bases are a match to TRBD1. The CDR3 sequence is 13 residues long. Germline V lookup: CDR1 MNHEY, CDR2 SVGAGI. The trim removed 5 bases at V and 4 bases at J, leaving 5 bases unmatched. CDR3 residues: CASSRGRGYEQYF. In DNA, the CDR3 is TGTGCCAGCAGTCGGGGCAGGGGGTACGAGCAGTACTTC.

V gene TRBV5-1 combines with J gene TRBJ2-2; TRBD1 agrees at 7 bases. V shed 4 bases and J 2 bases; nucleotides not matched to a gene: 8. The CDR3 runs 16 residues. Germline CDR1 and CDR2: SGHRS and YFSETQ. The CDR3 is CASSRTGALNTGELFF. The CDR3 bases are TGCGCCAGCAGCCGTACAGGGGCCCTTAACACCGGGGAGCTGTTTTTT.

The chain combines TRBV19 with TRBJ2-2; no firm D call. This CDR3 spans 13 amino acids. CDR1 is LNHDA, CDR2 SQIVND, per germline (reference sequence). The V and J ends lost 3 bases and 6 bases respectively, with 8 bases between them. CDR3 DNA: TGTGCCAGTAGTATCGGTGGGCCCGGGGAGCTGTTTTTT. It yields the protein CASSIGGPGELFF.

A remark on this clone: Mismatch with germline at one junction end may stem from a read error. The chain recombines TRBV28 with TRBJ2-7, with a weak D call TRBD2 (5 bases). CDR3 length: 14 residues. Germline CDR1 is MDHEN and CDR2 is SYDVKM. The CDR3 is CASTLPERAYEQYF. CDR3 nucleotides: TGTGCCAGCACTTTACCTGAGAGGGCTTACGAGCAGTACTTC.

The rearrangement joins TRBV29-1 to TRBJ2-3, with TRBD2 identical over 13 bases. Germline loops: CDR1 SQVTM, CDR2 ANQGSEA. Trimming cost V 8 bases and J 5 bases; bases outside gene matches: 4. The CDR3 has 13 residues. CDR3 sequence: CSFRLAGGDTQYF. The DNA for the CDR3 is TGCAGCTTCCGACTAGCGGGAGGAGATACGCAGTATTTT.

This chain joins TRBV15 and TRBJ1-2; no clear D gene. The V end was cut by 3 bases, the J end by 5 bases, with 13 bases between. CDR3 length: 14 amino acids. Germline V gene data show CDR1 as LNHNV and CDR2 as YYDKDF (reference sequence). The CDR3 DNA sequence: TGTGCCACCAGCAGCACCGAGGAGGTTTATGGCTACACCTTC. It specifies CATSSTEEVYGYTF.

V gene TRBV11-1 combines with J gene TRBJ1-6, with D hard to call. Germline V gene lookup returns CDR1 SGHAT and CDR2 FQDESV (reference sequence). The CDR3 spans 15 residues. The V gene lost 1 base and the J gene lost 6 bases, with 10 bases spanning the gap. CDR3 sequence reads: CASSLGPGINSPLHF. The CDR3 DNA reads TGTGCCAGCAGCTTAGGACCGGGGATTAATTCACCCCTCCACTTT.

The CDR3 protein is CASSSTGTSGYYSYEQYF. CDR3 nucleotides: TGTGCCAGCAGCTCTACCGGGACTAGCGGGTATTACTCCTACGAGCAGTACTTC. The V gene is TRBV7-2, the J gene TRBJ2-7; 12 bases map to TRBD2. V lost 4 bases, J lost 0 bases, and 10 bases stayed unmatched. The CDR3 is made up of 18 amino acids. Germline V gives CDR1 SGHTA, CDR2 FQGNSA.

V usage is TRBV29-1 and J usage is TRBJ2-4; no reliable D call. The V gene lost 4 bases and the J gene lost 3 bases, with 13 bases spanning the gap. Per the germline V gene, CDR1 is SQVTM and CDR2 is ANQGSEA. The CDR3 is 14 amino acids. DNA of the CDR3: TGCAGCGTTGGAGCAGGCGGTGTCAAAAACATTCAGTACTTC. Its translation is CSVGAGGVKNIQYF.

The V gene is TRBV6-5, the J gene TRBJ2-7; D is undetermined. Per germline, CDR1 MNHEY and CDR2 SVGAGI. Trimming shortened V by 0 bases and J by 4 bases, and 7 bases separated the two germline ends. The CDR3 is 13 amino acids. The CDR3 region is CASSYSPEYEQYF. The CDR3, as DNA: TGTGCCAGCAGTTACTCGCCCGAATACGAGCAGTACTTC.

This sequence joins TRBV5-1 and TRBJ2-5; D perhaps matches TRBD1 (7 bases). Trimming stripped 5 bases from V and 5 bases from J, with 16 bases between. The CDR3 extends over 14 amino acids. CDR1 and CDR2 from the germline V gene are SGHRS and YFSETQ. The CDR3 loop reads CASSPTPGGETQYF. The CDR3 region has the DNA TGCGCCAGCAGTCCCACCCCAGGGGGGGAGACCCAGTACTTC.

This chain connects TRBV7-9 to TRBJ1-2; D remains ambiguous. The CDR3 length is 13 residues. Per the germline V gene, CDR1 is SEHNR and CDR2 is FQNEAQ (reference sequence). Trimming left V 1 base short and J 9 bases short, with 12 bases between. The CDR3 loop reads CASSLGLGGSYTF. The DNA for the CDR3 is TGTGCCAGCAGCTTAGGTCTGGGCGGGAGCTACACCTTC.

Regarding this clone: The sample contains more than one DNA sequence encoding this CDR3. This chain uses TRBV18 with TRBJ2-5, with D unresolved. V lost 3 bases and J lost 5, with 10 bases in between. Looked up from germline, CDR1 is KGHSH and CDR2 is LQKENI. The CDR3 totals 13 residues. CDR3 sequence reads: CASSPRVGETQYF. CDR3 DNA: TGTGCCAGCTCACCTCGGGTCGGGGAGACCCAGTACTTC.

The chain carries TRBV2 and TRBJ2-2; weak D call: TRBD1 (5 bases). There are 13 residues in the CDR3. Between the trimmed V and J ends, which lost 4 bases and 4 bases, there was a span of 7 bases. The germline V gene encodes CDR1 SNHLY and CDR2 FYNNEI. The CDR3 spells CASSVTATGELFF. The CDR3 nucleotides are TGTGCCAGCAGTGTGACAGCCACCGGGGAGCTGTTTTTT.

The CDR3 loop reads CSADGHNEQFF. CDR3 nucleotide sequence: TGCAGTGCTGACGGGCACAATGAGCAGTTCTTC. V gene TRBV20-1 combines with J gene TRBJ2-1; D gene uncertain. V was pared by 5 bases and J by 5 bases, with 7 bases between. CDR1 is DFQATT, CDR2 SNEGSKA, per germline (reference sequence). The CDR3 covers 11 residues.

V gene TRBV12-1 combines with J gene TRBJ1-5. TRBV12-1 is annotated as a pseudogene. This CDR3 has 15 amino acids. CDR3 coding DNA: TGTGCCAGCAGCTTTGGGGGTGGTCGCAATCAGCCCCAGCATTTT. Its translation is CASSFGGGRNQPQHF.

V is TRBV6-1 and J is TRBJ2-7; no clear D. The CDR3 is 15 residues long. The V end was cut by 0 bases, the J end by 2 bases, with 11 bases between. CDR1 and CDR2 (germline): MNHNS, SASEGT. For the CDR3, the DNA is TGTGCCAGCAGTGAAGCACAGTCTGCAACCTACGAGCAGTACTTC. It encodes CASSEAQSATYEQYF.

The genes are TRBV29-1 and TRBJ1-1; D is unresolved. The CDR3 contains 12 residues. V was trimmed by 6 bases and J by 3 bases, leaving 11 bases between them. Looked up from germline, CDR1 is SQVTM and CDR2 is ANQGSEA. The CDR3 DNA is TGCAGCGTCGGTAACATGTACACTGAAGCTTTCTTT. Translation: CSVGNMYTEAFF.

The chain couples TRBV18 to TRBJ1-1; 7 nucleotides agree with TRBD1. Per germline, CDR1 KGHSH and CDR2 LQKENI. V shed 6 bases, J shed 1 base, and the junction held 8 bases outside the gene matches. The CDR3 extends over 15 amino acids. CDR3 sequence: CASSSTGDPNTEAFF. The DNA of the CDR3 is TGTGCCAGCTCCTCCACAGGGGACCCGAACACTGAAGCTTTCTTT. The complete variable domain, with remaining parts taken from reference TRBV18 and TRBJ1-1, reads NAGVMQNPRHLVRRRGQEARLRCSPMKGHSHVYWYRQLPEEGLKFMVYLQKENIIDESGMPKERFSAEFPKEGPSILRIQQVVRGDSAAYFCASSSTGDPNTEAFFGQGTRLTVV.

The V gene is TRBV10-3, the J gene TRBJ1-5; no firm D call. CDR3 length: 13 residues. The germline gives CDR1 ENHRY, CDR2 SYGVKD. Trimming took 2 bases from V and 6 from J, leaving 8 bases between them. The CDR3 region is CAISEPEGQPQHF. For the CDR3, the DNA is TGTGCCATCAGTGAGCCCGAGGGTCAGCCCCAGCATTTT.

V usage is TRBV7-2 and J usage is TRBJ2-7, with TRBD2 identical over 10 bases. Germline V gene data show CDR1 as SGHTA and CDR2 as FQGNSA. Trimming at V came to 4 bases and at J to 0 bases, leaving 9 bases not matched to a gene. The CDR3 is 17 amino acids. CDR3 sequence: CASSWSGLAVSSYEQYF. In nucleotides, the CDR3 is TGTGCCAGCAGCTGGTCCGGACTAGCGGTGAGCTCCTACGAGCAGTACTTC.

The V call is TRBV19, the J call TRBJ2-5; possible D gene TRBD1, 5 bases. Trimming left V 3 bases short and J 1 base short, with 9 bases between. From germline, CDR1 is LNHDA and CDR2 SQIVND (reference sequence). The CDR3 is 14 amino acids. CDR3: CASSIRQTQETQYF. CDR3 nucleotide sequence: TGTGCCAGTAGTATCCGACAGACCCAAGAGACCCAGTACTTC.

The chain has TRBV7-2 and TRBJ1-2; D is undetermined. The germline V gene has CDR1 SGHTA and CDR2 FQGNSA. The V end was cut by 1 base, the J end by 6 bases, with 6 bases between. The CDR3 sequence is 12 residues long. The CDR3 region has the DNA TGTGCCAGCAGCTTAGACGGCCATGGCTACACCTTC. Protein product: CASSLDGHGYTF. The full variable domain, its missing parts supplied by reference TRBV7-2 and TRBJ1-2, is GAGVSQSPSNKVTEKGKDVELRCDPISGHTALYWYRQSLGQGLEFLIYFQGNSAPDKSGLPSDRFSAERTGGSVSTLTIQRTQQEDSAVYLCASSLDGHGYTFGSGTRLTVV.